Below, one T cell receptor beta chain is given with its context. It lacks a known antigen. No base qualities exist here, and no much larger clone lies one base off it. The CDR3 numbers 17 residues from cysteine through phenylalanine. Kept here is only the CDR3 DNA, which spans 51 bases and is read in frame from base 1. CDR1 and CDR2, looked up from the germline V gene (reference sequence), are GTSNPN and SVGIG. V is cut back by 2 bases and J by 4 bases, with 15 bases in the junction unmatched. This sample is part of a study of Ad26.COV2.S vaccination and SARS-CoV-2 variants (dated by TCRdb to the early 2020s). Broadly, across the study: Donors in the vaccine arm were drawn from COV1001, a multicentre, randomized, double-blind, placebo-controlled phase I-IIa trial testing Ad26.COV2.S in healthy adults. Investigators remained blinded to trial group allocation during experiments and outcome assessment. Sequencing of the TCRbeta repertoire served to evaluate the specificity and breadth of SARS-CoV-2-reactive T cell receptors following Ad26.COV2.S vaccination. Dosing of Ad26.COV2.S was intramuscular, at either 5x10^10 or 1x10^11 viral particles, delivered as one shot or as two shots spaced 56 days apart. The TCR-sequenced set comprised around 30 samples: around 20 Ad26.COV2.S vaccine recipients, 5 placebo recipients and 8 SARS-CoV-2 convalescent individuals. Participants in the trial were split at random into five groups of five each, receiving low-dose or high-dose Ad26.COV2.S once or twice, or else placebo on both occasions. General findings and caveats noted by the study authors: Vaccine and placebo recipients had comparable non-spike TCR breadth, which fits with the vaccine containing only spike. The authors noted that the TCR breadth and depth analyses may have underestimated total T cell responses. Spike-specific TCR breadth was higher in Ad26.COV2.S recipients than in placebo recipients (P = 0.0014). Substantial breadth of spike-specific CD8+ and CD4+ T cell responses was reported after vaccination. The study was not powered for comparison of responses between vaccine doses or regimens.

The treatment or condition label, as the study defines it: some 20 received Ad26.COV2.S at low or high dose, single or two shots; roughly five received placebo; per-sample allocation not given. For vaccine and placebo recipients, repertoires were sequenced using samples collected on day 63 after the first injection. Cohort 1b enrolled 25 to 30 adults aged 18-55 years at a single site in Boston, USA, between 29 July and 7 August 2020. Ad26.COV2.S consisted of a replication-incompetent adenovirus type 26 vector by which a prefusion-stabilized SARS-CoV-2 spike protein from the original Wuhan strain was expressed. The immunoSEQ Assay was used to sequence TCRbeta CDR3 regions. After extraction, genomic DNA underwent amplification by bias-controlled multiplex PCR, followed by high-throughput sequencing. The source study handled its data this way. To quantify the absolute abundance of every unique TCRbeta CDR3 region, sequences were collapsed and filtered. T cell fraction was estimated by normalizing TCRbeta template counts to usable DNA, with usable DNA measured through amplification of reference genes found in all nucleated cells. Repertoire TCRs were annotated as SARS-CoV-2-specific by exact matching of V gene, CDR3 amino acid sequence and J gene to a known reactive TCR set. The reference SARS-CoV-2 TCR set was derived from MIRA and filtered for enrichment in COVID-19-positive ImmuneCODE repertoires, a step that removed public or cross-reactive TCRs. Using the MIRA antigens, annotated TCRs were further analysed by specific ORF or by position within an ORF. Depth was the summed frequency of annotated unique rearrangements, while breadth was defined as annotated unique rearrangements over total unique productive rearrangements. Group comparisons of TCR breadth used two-sided Wilcoxon rank-sum tests. TCRdb provides this immuneACCESS table in a form limited to in-frame rearrangements. Some clones are lacking; in checked studies, under half of them reflect an unresolved V gene, and why the rest are absent is not known. That table furnishes V, J and clone size, whereas the DNA furnished D and trimming. The sample data list about 680,000 clones, and roughly 90% of these were observed just once. Over 1.3% of the sample is held by the ten biggest clonotypes.

The sequences come from peripheral blood, collected in a trial of Ad26.COV2.S vaccine versus placebo. The chain joins TRBV30 to TRBJ1-2; TRBD1 lines up with 8 middle nucleotides. This clonotype originated in a person between 18 and 65 years old who received the Ad26.COV2.S COVID-19 vaccine or a placebo. The bases are TGTGCCTGGAGTCCGAGCCGACAGGGGCTCTCCCCCTATGGCTACACCTTC. Protein translation: CAWSPSRQGLSPYGYTF. With the portions outside the CDR3 filled from the reference TRBV30 and TRBJ1-2 genes, the complete variable region becomes SQTIHQWPATLVQPVGSPLSLECTVEGTSNPNLYWYRQAAGRGLQLLFYSVGIGQISSEVPQNLSASRPQDRQFILSSKKLLLSDSGFYLCAWSPSRQGLSPYGYTFGSGTRLTVV.